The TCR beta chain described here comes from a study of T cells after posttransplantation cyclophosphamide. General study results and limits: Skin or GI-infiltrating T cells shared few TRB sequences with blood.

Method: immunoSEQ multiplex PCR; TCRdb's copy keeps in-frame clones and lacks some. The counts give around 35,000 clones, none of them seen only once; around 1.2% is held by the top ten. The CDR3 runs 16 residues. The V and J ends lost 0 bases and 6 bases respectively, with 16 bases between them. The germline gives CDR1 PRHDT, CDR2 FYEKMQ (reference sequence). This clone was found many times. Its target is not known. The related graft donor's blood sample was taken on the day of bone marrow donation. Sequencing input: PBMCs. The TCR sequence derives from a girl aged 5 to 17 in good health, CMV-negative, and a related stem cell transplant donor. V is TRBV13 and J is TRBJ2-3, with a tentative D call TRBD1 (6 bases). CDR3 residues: CASSLGIAGEFDTQYF. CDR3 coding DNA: TGTGCCAGCAGCTTAGGAATTGCAGGGGAATTTGATACGCAGTATTTT.